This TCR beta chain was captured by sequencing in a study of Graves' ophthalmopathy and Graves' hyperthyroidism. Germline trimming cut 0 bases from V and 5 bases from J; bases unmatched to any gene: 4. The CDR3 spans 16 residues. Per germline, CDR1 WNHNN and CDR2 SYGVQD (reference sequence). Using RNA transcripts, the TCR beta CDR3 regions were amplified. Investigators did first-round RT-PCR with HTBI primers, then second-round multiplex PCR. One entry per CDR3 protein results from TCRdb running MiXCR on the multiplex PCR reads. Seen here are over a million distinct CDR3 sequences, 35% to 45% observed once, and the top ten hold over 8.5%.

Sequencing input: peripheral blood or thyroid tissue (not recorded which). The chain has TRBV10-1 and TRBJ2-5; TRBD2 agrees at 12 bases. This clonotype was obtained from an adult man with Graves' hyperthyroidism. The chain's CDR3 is CASSESGGTSGETQYF. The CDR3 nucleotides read TGCGCCAGCAGTGAGTCGGGCGGGACTAGCGGGGAGACCCAGTACTTC.